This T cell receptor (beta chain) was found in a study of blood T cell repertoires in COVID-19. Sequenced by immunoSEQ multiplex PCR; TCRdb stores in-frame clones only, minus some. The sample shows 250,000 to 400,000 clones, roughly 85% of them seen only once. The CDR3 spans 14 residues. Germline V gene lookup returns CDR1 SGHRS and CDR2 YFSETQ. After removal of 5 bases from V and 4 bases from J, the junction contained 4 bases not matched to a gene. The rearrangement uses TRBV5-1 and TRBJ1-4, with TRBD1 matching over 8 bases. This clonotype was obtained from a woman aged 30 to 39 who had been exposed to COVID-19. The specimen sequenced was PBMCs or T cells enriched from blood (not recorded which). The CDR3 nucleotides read TGCGCCAGCAGAATGACAGGGGATAATGAAAAACTGTTTTTT. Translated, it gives CASRMTGDNEKLFF.